These T cell receptor beta chains were read from a single sample in a study of blood T cell repertoires in COVID-19. TCRdb's copy holds only in-frame clones and misses some; the assay was immunoSEQ multiplex PCR. The table lists 97,000 or so clones, 82% of them singletons. Material for sequencing was peripheral blood. These receptors all stem from a man of 80 years or more with acute or convalescent COVID-19. CDR3s include the opening cysteine and the closing phenylalanine or tryptophan. The D gene is left open where the match is weak.

V gene	J gene	D gene	CDR3 length	CDR3 DNA	CDR3 protein
TRBV7-2	TRBJ2-2	-	16	TGTGCCAGCAGCTTAGGGAGCAACACTGGCGCCGGGGAGCTGTTTTTT	CASSLGSNTGAGELFF
TRBV9	TRBJ2-1	-	12	TGTGCCAGCAGCGTAGATAACAATGAGCAGTTCTTC	CASSVDNNEQFF
TRBV5-8	TRBJ2-3	TRBD2	17	TGTGCCAGCAGCGCCGGGACTAGCGGACCTAGCACAGATACGCAGTATTTT	CASSAGTSGPSTDTQYF
TRBV5-4	TRBJ2-2	TRBD2	15	TGTGCCAGCACACCGGGACTAGCGAACACCGGGGAGCTGTTTTTT	CASTPGLANTGELFF
TRBV29-1	TRBJ2-2	-	13	TGCAGCGTTACGATAGTGAACACCGGGGAGCTGTTTTTT	CSVTIVNTGELFF
TRBV9	TRBJ2-2	-	13	TGTGCCAGCAGCGTACAAGCTACCGGGGAGCTGTTTTTT	CASSVQATGELFF
TRBV19	TRBJ1-2	-	14	TGTGCCAGTATTGCGGCAGGATCCATAGCGGGCTACACCTTC	CASIAAGSIAGYTF
TRBV18	TRBJ2-2	-	14	TGTGCCAGCTCACCACCTGTGGGGCCCGGGGAGCTGTTTTTT	CASSPPVGPGELFF
TRBV7-2	TRBJ2-7	TRBD1	15	TGTGCCAGCAGCTTCACAGGGGGCTCTGCCTACGAGCAGTACTTC	CASSFTGGSAYEQYF
TRBV4-1	TRBJ2-2	-	15	TGCGCCAGCAGCCAGCGACAGGGAGGCACCGGGGAGCTGTTTTTT	CASSQRQGGTGELFF